Below, 23 T cell receptor beta chains from the same sample are listed, as sequenced in a study of blood T cell repertoires in COVID-19. Sequenced by immunoSEQ multiplex PCR; TCRdb stores in-frame clones only, minus some. The sample yields about 270,000 clones, 70% to 90% seen once. The sequenced sample was peripheral blood. The receptors originated from a woman aged 70-85 years with acute or convalescent COVID-19.

This clone was seen once. The chain employs TRBV30 and TRBJ1-5, with 10 bases matching TRBD1. CDR3 length equals 13 residues. Germline assignment: CDR1 GTSNPN and CDR2 SVGIG (reference sequence). The trim removed 2 bases at V and 8 bases at J, leaving 3 bases unmatched. CDR3: CAWSQGTGEPQHF. Written as DNA, the CDR3 is TGTGCCTGGAGTCAGGGGACAGGGGAGCCCCAGCATTTT.

This clone was seen a handful of times. Other nucleotide sequences in the sample specify the same CDR3. This chain links TRBV10-2 with TRBJ1-6; 9 bases map to TRBD1. Trimming at V came to 10 bases and at J to 7 bases, leaving 2 bases not matched to a gene. Germline CDR1 is WSHSY and CDR2 is SAAADI. The length of the CDR3 is 12 residues. CDR3 in amino acids: CATGQGNSPLHF. CDR3 in DNA: TGCGCCACCGGACAGGGGAATTCACCCCTCCACTTT.

The chain uses TRBV6-1 and TRBJ1-5; 8 nucleotides agree with TRBD1. This CDR3 contains 15 residues. V gave up 1 base and J gave up 4 bases; unmatched junction bases: 3. CDR1 MNHNS and CDR2 SASEGT come from the germline V gene. CDR3 in amino acids: CASSEVDRGNQPQHF. The CDR3 DNA sequence: TGTGCCAGCAGTGAAGTTGACAGGGGTAATCAGCCCCAGCATTTT.

CDR3 sequence: CASSLSGLSTDTQYF. The CDR3 DNA sequence: TGTGCCAGCAGTTTATCAGGGCTCTCCACAGATACGCAGTATTTT. This chain uses TRBV6-5 with TRBJ2-3; TRBD1 is a possible D gene (5 bases). The CDR3 length is 15 residues. The V gene's germline CDR1 is MNHEY and CDR2 SVGAGI. Trimming stripped 4 bases from V and 2 bases from J, with 13 bases between.

This chain links TRBV5-1 with TRBJ2-3; D gene ambiguous. Germline V lookup: CDR1 SGHRS, CDR2 YFSETQ. The CDR3 has 14 amino acids. Trimming removed 4 bases from V and 0 bases from J, with 9 bases in between. In nucleotides, the CDR3 is TGCGCCAGCAGCCGCGATCCCAGCACAGATACGCAGTATTTT. It yields the protein CASSRDPSTDTQYF.

This clone was detected only a few times. The J gene is TRBJ2-3, the V gene TRBV6-5, with D perhaps TRBD2 (5 bases). The length of the CDR3 is 13 residues. Looked up from germline, CDR1 is MNHEY and CDR2 is SVGAGI. Trimming took off 8 bases at V and 2 bases at J, with 11 bases between the two ends. This CDR3 is CASSQTITDTQYF. DNA of the CDR3: TGTGCCAGCTCCCAGACTATCACAGATACGCAGTATTTT.

This clone turned up a few times. The CDR3 coding sequence is TGTGCTAGTGGCCCCTCCTCAGGGCAGGTCTCGCCCCTCCACTTT. Translated, it gives CASGPSSGQVSPLHF. The genes are TRBV12-5 and TRBJ1-6; D perhaps matches TRBD1 (5 bases). The V end lost 6 bases, the J end lost 13 bases, and 22 bases lay between the germline ends. The CDR3 is 15 amino acids. Germline loops: CDR1 LGHNT, CDR2 FRNRAP.

CDR3 region: CASSRGPNTGELFF. The CDR3 coding sequence is TGTGCCAGTAGCAGGGGACCGAACACCGGGGAGCTGTTTTTT. V is TRBV2 and J is TRBJ2-2, with D perhaps TRBD1 (6 bases). Germline V gives CDR1 SNHLY, CDR2 FYNNEI. CDR3 size: 14 residues. Trimming cost V 9 bases and J 0 bases, with 11 bases left between them.

The rearrangement uses TRBV9 and TRBJ2-6, with D perhaps TRBD1 (6 bases). The CDR3 is 17 amino acids. The V end lost 4 bases, the J end lost 0 bases, and 14 bases lay between the germline ends. The germline gives CDR1 SGDLS, CDR2 YYNGEE. The CDR3 loop is CASSPYNRASGANVLTF. In DNA form, the CDR3 reads TGTGCCAGCAGCCCATATAACAGGGCCTCTGGGGCCAACGTCCTGACTTTC.

The chain couples TRBV19 to TRBJ2-2; 8 nucleotides match TRBD1. Germline V gives CDR1 LNHDA, CDR2 SQIVND (reference sequence). Trimming took 5 bases from V and 1 from J; bases not matched to a gene: 9. This CDR3 has 17 residues. CDR3 amino acids: CASSSDHRGRNTGELFF. CDR3 coding DNA: TGTGCCAGTAGTTCCGACCACAGGGGGAGGAACACCGGGGAGCTGTTTTTT.

V and J are TRBV2 and TRBJ2-5, with 10 bases that match TRBD1. The CDR3 has 15 residues. CDR1 and CDR2 (germline): SNHLY, FYNNEI. Trimming removed 4 bases from V and 5 bases from J; junction bases left unmatched: 7. This CDR3 is CASSGGTGVVETQYF. The CDR3 DNA reads as TGTGCCAGCAGTGGAGGGACAGGGGTTGTGGAGACCCAGTACTTC.

This rearrangement joins TRBV19 to TRBJ1-6; 10 bases align to TRBD1. The CDR3 contains 15 residues. Germline V CDR1 and CDR2: LNHDA, SQIVND (reference sequence). The junction had 8 bases not matched to a gene; V was cut back by 9 bases and J by 6 bases. The CDR3 sequence is CASTTGGEFNSPLHF. The CDR3 region has the DNA TGTGCCAGCACGACAGGGGGCGAGTTTAATTCACCCCTCCACTTT.

This rearrangement joins TRBV12-5 to TRBJ1-3, with 10 bases fitting TRBD1. Germline V CDR1 and CDR2: LGHNT, FRNRAP. CDR3 size: 14 residues. Germline trimming cut 0 bases from V and 11 bases from J; bases unmatched to any gene: 4. Here the CDR3 reads CASGLVTGGTPIYF. In nucleotides, the CDR3 is TGTGCTAGTGGTTTGGTGACAGGGGGCACCCCCATATATTTT.

This chain joins TRBV2 and TRBJ1-5; D gene uncertain. Trimming shortened V by 3 bases and J by 3 bases, and 12 bases separated the two germline ends. Germline CDR1 is SNHLY and CDR2 is FYNNEI. The CDR3 runs 15 residues. CDR3 region: CASSDSRAINQPQHF. The CDR3 region has the DNA TGTGCCAGCAGTGATTCGCGGGCTATCAATCAGCCCCAGCATTTT.

The chain links TRBV4-1 to TRBJ1-2, with D maybe TRBD1 (5 bases). The CDR3 covers 15 residues. With 1 base removed from V and 4 bases from J, the gap between germline ends came to 13 bases. The germline V gene has CDR1 MGHRA and CDR2 YSYEKL. The CDR3 here is CASSQGVARVYGYTF. CDR3 bases: TGCGCCAGCAGCCAAGGGGTAGCCAGGGTCTATGGCTACACCTTC.

This clone has only a few counts. CDR3 sequence (DNA): TGCAGCGTTGAAGACAGGGCCTACGAGCAGTACTTC. Translation: CSVEDRAYEQYF. V is TRBV29-1 and J is TRBJ2-7, with D possibly TRBD1 on 5 matching bases. Germline loops: CDR1 SQVTM, CDR2 ANQGSEA. V was shortened by 0 bases and J by 2 bases, with 5 bases between the two germline ends. The CDR3 contains 12 residues.

The chain joins TRBV19 to TRBJ1-2; TRBD1 is a possible D gene (5 bases). The CDR3 spans 17 residues. Germline V gene lookup returns CDR1 LNHDA and CDR2 SQIVND (reference sequence). V was shortened by 3 bases and J by 0 bases, with 17 bases between the two germline ends. DNA for the CDR3: TGTGCCAGTAGTATGGATCGGGCAGGGCCAGCTAACTATGGCTACACCTTC. This encodes CASSMDRAGPANYGYTF.

There are a few counts of this clone. The chain uses TRBV10-1 and TRBJ1-5; D not certain. Trimming removed 1 base from V and 2 bases from J, with 9 bases in between. The germline gives CDR1 WNHNN, CDR2 SYGVQD (reference sequence). The CDR3 totals 15 residues. DNA of the CDR3: TGCGCCAGCAGTGAGTTTGGCGGAGGCAATCAGCCCCAGCATTTT. It codes for CASSEFGGGNQPQHF.

This rearrangement joins TRBV5-1 to TRBJ1-5; perhaps TRBD1 as D (6 bases). Per the germline V gene, CDR1 is SGHRS and CDR2 is YFSETQ. The CDR3 covers 14 residues. The germline V and J ends were trimmed by 4 bases and 6 bases, with 14 bases remaining between them. The CDR3 spells CASSMTGGSQPQHF. In DNA, the CDR3 is TGCGCCAGCAGCATGACAGGAGGTAGTCAGCCCCAGCATTTT.

On this clone itself: Other DNA sequences in this sample translate to the same CDR3. The V and J genes are TRBV5-6 and TRBJ1-2; TRBD1 aligns across 7 bases. Losses at the gene ends were 0 bases for V and 4 bases for J; bases not matched to a gene: 0. CDR1 is SGHDT and CDR2 is YYEEEE in the germline V gene. CDR3 length: 13 amino acids. This CDR3 reads CASSLGTGYGYTF. CDR3 coding DNA: TGTGCCAGCAGCTTGGGGACAGGCTATGGCTACACCTTC.

This sequence joins TRBV7-9 and TRBJ1-1, with D possibly being TRBD1 (6 bases). Per the germline V gene, CDR1 is SEHNR and CDR2 is FQNEAQ (reference sequence). The CDR3 runs to 14 residues. The V and J ends lost 5 bases and 4 bases respectively, with 14 bases between them. The CDR3 spells CASSATGWGTEAFF. CDR3 DNA: TGTGCCAGCAGCGCCACAGGGTGGGGCACTGAAGCTTTCTTT.

The chain has TRBV3-1 (or the pseudogene TRBV3-2) and TRBJ1-5; 7 nucleotides align to TRBD1. The V segment lost 0 bases and the J segment 8 bases; nucleotides outside the gene matches: 7. The length of the CDR3 is 15 residues. CDR1 is LGHDT, CDR2 YNNKEL, per germline (reference sequence). In nucleotides, the CDR3 is TGTGCCAGCAGCCAAGATACGACAGGGAGCAAGCCCCAGCATTTT. As protein: CASSQDTTGSKPQHF.

The chain recombines TRBV7-9 with TRBJ1-3; TRBD1 is a possible D gene (5 bases). Deletions cut 2 bases from V and 2 bases from J, with 10 bases between. Per the germline V gene, CDR1 is SEHNR and CDR2 is FQNEAQ (reference sequence). The CDR3 consists of 15 residues. The CDR3 DNA sequence: TGTGCCAGCAGCTTACGCGCGGGGCCTGGAAACACCATATATTTT. Residues: CASSLRAGPGNTIYF.